Following are 14 T cell receptor beta chains from one sample sequenced in a study of blood T cell repertoires in COVID-19. Data came from immunoSEQ multiplex PCR; TCRdb stores just in-frame clones and leaves some out. The data contain about 150,000 clones, more than 85% of them singletons. The sample comprised peripheral blood. The receptors derive from an older woman with acute or convalescent COVID-19.

This sequence joins TRBV16 and TRBJ2-7, with D tentatively TRBD1 (5 bases). Germline V gene data show CDR1 as KGHSY and CDR2 as FQNENV. This CDR3 is 14 amino acids long. Deletions cut 0 bases from V and 1 base from J, with 7 bases between. The CDR3 here is CASSQSRQSYEQYV. The DNA of the CDR3 is TGTGCCAGCAGCCAATCACGACAGTCCTACGAGCAGTACGTC.

This clone was seen just once. The V gene is TRBV7-9, the J gene TRBJ2-6, with 8 bases lining up with TRBD2. CDR1 and CDR2 from the germline V gene are SEHNR and FQNEAQ (reference sequence). The junction had 6 bases not matched to a gene; V was cut back by 5 bases and J by 0 bases. The CDR3 has 17 amino acids. For the CDR3, the DNA is TGTGCCAGCAGCGCGGGGGGCACACACTCTGGGGCCAACGTCCTGACTTTC. Residues: CASSAGGTHSGANVLTF.

This sequence joins TRBV3-1 (or the pseudogene TRBV3-2) and TRBJ1-1; 7 bases are a match to TRBD1. Germline V lookup: CDR1 LGHDT, CDR2 YNNKEL (reference sequence). V trimming: 4 bases; J trimming: 0 bases; junction bases outside the gene matches: 8. The CDR3 length is 16 residues. CDR3: CASSRRGLEMNTEAFF. Here the CDR3 DNA reads TGTGCCAGCAGCCGCAGGGGGTTAGAAATGAACACTGAAGCTTTCTTT.

The chain employs TRBV3-1 (or the pseudogene TRBV3-2) and TRBJ2-4; tentative D call: TRBD2 (5 bases). CDR1 LGHDT and CDR2 YNNKEL come from the germline V gene (reference sequence). Trimming removed 0 bases from V and 9 bases from J, with 15 bases in between. CDR3 length: 15 residues. The DNA for the CDR3 is TGTGCCAGCAGCCAAGATCGGCTAGCCAGGAGCATTCAGTACTTC. Protein sequence: CASSQDRLARSIQYF.

This chain links TRBV14 with TRBJ2-2, with D possibly being TRBD2 (6 bases). Between the trimmed V and J ends, which lost 1 base and 6 bases, there was a span of 18 bases. Germline V lookup: CDR1 SGHDN, CDR2 FVKESK. The CDR3 runs to 17 residues. CDR3 loop: CASSQVGRPRQSGELFF. CDR3 nucleotides: TGTGCCAGCAGCCAAGTAGGGAGGCCCCGGCAATCCGGGGAGCTGTTTTTT.

The chain is built from TRBV5-6 and TRBJ2-6; possibly TRBD1 for D (5 bases). Trimming took off 6 bases at V and 0 bases at J, with 13 bases between the two ends. The germline V gene encodes CDR1 SGHDT and CDR2 YYEEEE. CDR3 size: 16 residues. The CDR3 nucleotides are TGTGCCAGCAAAATCCAGGGCGTCTCTGGGGCCAACGTCCTGACTTTC. It specifies CASKIQGVSGANVLTF.

The rearrangement uses TRBV27 and TRBJ1-4; the D is unclear. Germline V gene lookup returns CDR1 MNHEY and CDR2 SMNVEV (reference sequence). The CDR3 has 15 residues. Deletions cut 6 bases from V and 3 bases from J, with 14 bases between. Here the CDR3 reads CASSENSLSNEKLFF. DNA of the CDR3: TGTGCCAGCAGCGAAAACAGCCTCTCTAATGAAAAACTGTTTTTT.

The J gene is TRBJ1-4, the V gene TRBV6-5; D is perhaps TRBD1 (5 bases). The CDR3 has 16 amino acids. V gave up 0 bases and J gave up 3 bases, with 11 bases separating them. Germline V gives CDR1 MNHEY, CDR2 SVGAGI. The CDR3 sequence is CASSYSQGRPNEKLFF. The DNA for the CDR3 is TGTGCCAGCAGTTACTCGCAGGGAAGGCCTAATGAAAAACTGTTTTTT.

The chain uses TRBV27 and TRBJ1-6, with D tentatively TRBD1 (6 bases). The germline V and J ends were trimmed by 4 bases and 7 bases, with 20 bases remaining between them. The CDR3 has 17 residues. Germline V lookup: CDR1 MNHEY, CDR2 SMNVEV (reference sequence). Here the CDR3 DNA reads TGTGCCAGCAGTTCGTTAAGGACAGTAGTCAGCAATTCACCCCTCCACTTT. Its protein is CASSSLRTVVSNSPLHF.

The rearrangement uses TRBV19 and TRBJ1-1, with 7 bases lining up with TRBD1. The CDR3 is made up of 15 amino acids. CDR1 and CDR2 from the germline V gene are LNHDA and SQIVND (reference sequence). Trimming removed 5 bases from V and 0 bases from J; junction bases left unmatched: 6. The CDR3 DNA sequence: TGTGCCAGTAGTCGCAGACAGGGTATGAACACTGAAGCTTTCTTT. Residues: CASSRRQGMNTEAFF.

The V gene is TRBV18, the J gene TRBJ2-3; TRBD2 aligns across 7 bases. Trimming removed 2 bases from V and 2 bases from J; junction bases left unmatched: 16. The germline V gene encodes CDR1 KGHSH and CDR2 LQKENI. This CDR3 is built from 19 residues. CDR3 amino acids: CASSPLRRGRDSNTDTQYF. Written as DNA, the CDR3 is TGTGCCAGCTCACCATTGCGGCGAGGGAGGGACTCTAACACAGATACGCAGTATTTT.

This chain's CDR3 is CATSRKGHFGGNTIYF. CDR3 DNA sequence: TGTGCCACCAGCCGTAAAGGACACTTCGGTGGAAACACCATATATTTT. This sequence joins TRBV15 and TRBJ1-3, with D perhaps TRBD1 (5 bases). With 5 bases removed from V and 3 bases from J, the gap between germline ends came to 17 bases. The CDR3 covers 16 residues. The germline CDR1 and CDR2 sequences are LNHNV and YYDKDF (reference sequence).

CDR3 sequence (DNA): TGTGCCAGCAGTAAGACTAGCATAGTCTACAATGAGCAGTTCTTC. It codes for CASSKTSIVYNEQFF. The genes are TRBV2 and TRBJ2-1; 7 nucleotides line up with TRBD2. CDR1 SNHLY and CDR2 FYNNEI come from the germline V gene. This CDR3 has 15 residues. The V gene end was trimmed by 5 bases and the J gene end by 3 bases; junction bases not matched to a gene: 7.

The rearrangement joins TRBV3-1 (or the pseudogene TRBV3-2) to TRBJ2-2, with 15 nucleotides matching TRBD2. Germline V gene sequence: CDR1 LGHDT, CDR2 YNNKEL (reference sequence). The CDR3 consists of 17 residues. The V segment lost 4 bases and the J segment 5 bases; nucleotides outside the gene matches: 5. The CDR3 bases are TGTGCCAGCAGCCGGACTAGCGGGGGGGCAGGAACCGGGGAGCTGTTTTTT. Protein product: CASSRTSGGAGTGELFF.